The T cell receptor (beta chain) under discussion was sequenced for a study of Ad26.COV2.S vaccination and SARS-CoV-2 variants. Study as a whole: The vaccine Ad26.COV2.S was put into the muscle once, or twice with 56 days between.

Assay used: immunoSEQ multiplex PCR; TCRdb lists only in-frame clones, some missing. The sample includes roughly 380,000 clones, 80% to 90% of them seen just once. Specified treatment: about 20 received Ad26.COV2.S at low or high dose, single or two shots; about 5 received placebo; per-sample allocation not given. Following the first vaccine or placebo injection, samples were taken on day 63. The V gene's germline CDR1 is DFQATT and CDR2 SNEGSKA (reference sequence). V lost 6 bases and J lost 5, with 10 bases in between. The CDR3 has 11 amino acids. The specimen was peripheral blood, collected in a trial of Ad26.COV2.S vaccine versus placebo. The chain uses TRBV20-1 and TRBJ1-1; D is unclear. The source is a person between 18 and 65 years old who received the Ad26.COV2.S COVID-19 vaccine or a placebo. The CDR3 DNA is TGCAGTGCGAGGACGGTTACTGAAGCTTTCTTT. It is translated as CSARTVTEAFF.